The clone carrying this TCR beta chain was seen repeatedly, ten times or more. Antigen: not known. The source material, RNA transcripts, was used to amplify TCR beta CDR3 regions. Researchers ran a first-round RT-PCR on the TCR CDR3 using the HTBI primer set. TCRdb re-called the multiplex PCR reads with MiXCR, one entry per CDR3 protein. The table records about 570,000 distinct CDR3 sequences, about half of them present only once. This record comes from a study of T cells in Graves' hyperthyroidism and ophthalmopathy. Study findings and constraints: A median approximately 6.5 months before onset, the model predicted ophthalmopathy. Stable hyperthyroidism was separated from ophthalmopathy by a model based on 13 V-J features.

Germline trimming cut 5 bases from V and 0 bases from J; bases unmatched to any gene: 8. CDR3 length: 18 residues. CDR1 and CDR2 from the germline V gene are SNHLY and FYNNEI. What was sequenced was peripheral blood or thyroid tissue (not recorded which). This chain links TRBV2 with TRBJ1-5; 12 bases are shared with TRBD1. The sequence was collected from an adult woman with Graves' disease, either hyperthyroidism or ophthalmopathy (not recorded which). The CDR3 here is CASSPGQGALYSNQPQHF. CDR3 DNA: TGTGCCAGCAGTCCGGGACAGGGGGCCCTTTATAGCAATCAGCCCCAGCATTTT.